This TCR beta chain was identified during a study of CD8 T cells in ankylosing spondylitis. CDR3 size: 12 residues. Germline V gene sequence: CDR1 SQVTM, CDR2 ANQGSEA. V was pared by 6 bases and J by 1 base, with 7 bases between. TCRdb reprocessed the 5' RACE reads via MiXCR and lists one record per CDR3 protein. This table has around 340,000 distinct CDR3 sequences, under 15% appearing once. The specimen was blood, either unsorted or a sorted T cell fraction (not recorded which). This sequence joins TRBV29-1 and TRBJ1-3; D unresolved. The source is a male donor with ankylosing spondylitis or in good health (not recorded which). CDR3 DNA: TGCAGCGTAGGAGGGTCTGGAAACACCATATATTTT. This gives the protein CSVGGSGNTIYF.